The 9 T cell receptor beta chains below come from one sample, sequenced in a study of chemoradiotherapy in HPV16-positive cancers. Profiled with immunoSEQ multiplex PCR; TCRdb holds only in-frame clones, not every one. Of approximately 12,000 clones listed, around 72% are singletons. Collection took place from a patient who underwent chemoradiotherapy. Receptor source: a human donor with HPV-associated anogenital cancer.

This clone was counted a few times. The V call is TRBV28, the J call TRBJ2-1, with no clear D. CDR3 length: 11 amino acids. V was cut by 1 base and J by 10 bases, with 5 bases left in between. The V gene's germline CDR1 is MDHEN and CDR2 SYDVKM. The CDR3 bases are TGTGCCAGCAGTTTATCAAGGGAGCAGTTCTTC. It yields the protein CASSLSREQFF.

The chain recombines TRBV5-4 with TRBJ1-2, with TRBD1 as a possible D gene (6 bases). Germline-derived CDR1 and CDR2 are SGHNT and YYREEE (reference sequence). The CDR3 is 14 amino acids. The V and J ends lost 5 bases and 6 bases respectively, with 17 bases between them. The CDR3 DNA reads as TGTGCCAGCAGTCGATTAGGACAGAACCATGGCTACACCTTC. Protein product: CASSRLGQNHGYTF.

The J gene is TRBJ2-2, the V gene TRBV10-3; D is possibly TRBD1 or TRBD2 (6 bases each). The ends were cut back, 6 bases at V and 0 bases at J, with 11 bases in the middle. Looked up from germline, CDR1 is ENHRY and CDR2 is SYGVKD. The CDR3 length is 15 residues. CDR3 region: CAIRGGSTNTGELFF. The CDR3 nucleotides read TGTGCCATCAGGGGGGGCTCTACGAACACCGGGGAGCTGTTTTTT.

V and J are TRBV6-5 and TRBJ2-7, with 8 bases identical to TRBD2. This CDR3 contains 15 residues. Germline trimming cut 4 bases from V and 1 base from J; bases unmatched to any gene: 6. CDR1 is MNHEY, CDR2 SVGAGI, per germline. CDR3 sequence reads: CASSFGLAGSYEQYF. CDR3 nucleotides: TGTGCCAGCAGTTTCGGACTAGCAGGGTCCTACGAGCAGTACTTC.

The chain employs TRBV5-6 and TRBJ1-3; D gene ambiguous. The CDR3 totals 15 residues. Germline loops: CDR1 SGHDT, CDR2 YYEEEE. Trimming took off 0 bases at V and 0 bases at J, with 7 bases between the two ends. CDR3 nucleotides: TGTGCCAGCAGCTTGGGTTTACTCTCTGGAAACACCATATATTTT. This translates into CASSLGLLSGNTIYF.

This clone was detected only a few times. The V and J genes are TRBV7-9 and TRBJ1-1; TRBD1 might be the D (5 bases). V lost 5 bases and J lost 11, with 18 bases in between. CDR3 length: 13 residues. CDR1 is SEHNR and CDR2 is FQNEAQ in the germline V gene (reference sequence). This CDR3 is CASSPIQGVHAFF. CDR3 sequence (DNA): TGTGCCAGCAGCCCCATCCAGGGCGTACACGCTTTCTTT.

A single count supports this clone. The V gene is TRBV30, the J gene TRBJ1-2; D might be TRBD1 (6 bases). V lost 4 bases and J 7 bases, leaving 10 bases between the germline ends. This CDR3 comprises 11 residues. From germline, CDR1 is GTSNPN and CDR2 SVGIG (reference sequence). The CDR3 loop is CAWTRGTGYTF. CDR3 bases: TGTGCCTGGACGAGGGGGACTGGCTACACCTTC.

The chain joins TRBV7-8 to TRBJ2-2, with TRBD1 as a possible D gene (5 bases). V was pared by 5 bases and J by 1 base, with 8 bases between. The CDR3 is made up of 14 amino acids. CDR1 and CDR2 (germline): SGHVS, FQNEAQ. The CDR3 nucleotides are TGTGCCAGCAGCCAAACAGGGAACACCGGGGAGCTGTTTTTT. Its translation is CASSQTGNTGELFF.

The rearrangement joins TRBV28 to TRBJ2-1, with 8 bases aligning to TRBD2. V was clipped by 5 bases and J by 2 bases; unmatched bases: 8. The germline V gene has CDR1 MDHEN and CDR2 SYDVKM. This CDR3 spans 16 amino acids. The CDR3 DNA follows: TGTGCCAGCAGTCCCGCCAGCGGGAGTCCCTACAATGAGCAGTTCTTC. Translating it yields CASSPASGSPYNEQFF.